These 14 T cell receptor beta chains share one sample of origin, sequenced in a study of identical twins. TCRdb ran MiXCR on the 5' RACE reads and lists one entry per CDR3 protein. The table shows about 300,000 distinct CDR3 sequences, with approximately 13% occurring only once. This same sample was also part of a study on yellow fever vaccine responses in identical twins.

The sample consisted of CD8+ T cells sorted from blood. These receptors originate from a woman aged 18-29 years in good health.

This clonotype has only one observation. The rearrangement joins TRBV20-1 to TRBJ1-1; D is uncertain. The CDR3 covers 11 residues. Germline CDR1 is DFQATT and CDR2 is SNEGSKA (reference sequence). Trimming cost V 6 bases and J 6 bases, with 11 bases left between them. CDR3 DNA sequence: TGCAGTGCGAGATTGGTGGCTGAAGCTTTCTTT. It is translated as CSARLVAEAFF.

This clonotype has at least ten counts. V and J are TRBV15 and TRBJ1-5; D call uncertain. CDR3 length: 16 residues. The germline V gene has CDR1 LNHNV and CDR2 YYDKDF (reference sequence). The V gene lost 1 base and the J gene lost 0 bases, with 10 bases spanning the gap. This chain's CDR3 is CATSRAGSYSNQPQHF. The CDR3 DNA follows: TGTGCCACCAGCAGAGCGGGCAGCTATAGCAATCAGCCCCAGCATTTT.

This clonotype was observed many times. CDR3 sequence (DNA): TGCGCCAGCAGCCAAGATGGCGACAGGCCATACGAGCAGTACGTC. Residues: CASSQDGDRPYEQYV. V is TRBV4-1 and J is TRBJ2-7, with D possibly TRBD1 on 6 matching bases. The V gene lost 0 bases and the J gene lost 4 bases, with 13 bases spanning the gap. The CDR3 contains 15 residues. Per the germline V gene, CDR1 is MGHRA and CDR2 is YSYEKL.

This chain links TRBV7-9 with TRBJ2-5, with 8 bases that match TRBD2. This CDR3 contains 17 residues. Looked up from germline, CDR1 is SEHNR and CDR2 is FQNEAQ (reference sequence). Losses at the gene ends were 3 bases for V and 3 bases for J; bases not matched to a gene: 12. This CDR3 reads CASSFRQRGKGEETQYF. The CDR3 bases are TGTGCCAGCAGCTTCCGCCAGCGGGGGAAGGGAGAAGAGACCCAGTACTTC.

This clonotype has at least ten counts. The chain has TRBV12-3 or TRBV12-4 and TRBJ2-1; a possible D gene is TRBD1 (5 bases). V lost 1 base and J 10 bases, leaving 8 bases between the germline ends. The CDR3 sequence is 12 residues long. CDR3 in DNA: TGTGCCAGCAGTTTAGGGACACTAGAGCAGTTCTTC. Amino acid sequence: CASSLGTLEQFF.

This clonotype was seen more than once but under ten times. This chain connects TRBV20-1 to TRBJ2-7; the D is unclear. The germline CDR1 and CDR2 sequences are DFQATT and SNEGSKA (reference sequence). This CDR3 is 14 amino acids long. V was clipped by 0 bases and J by 3 bases, with 12 bases between them. CDR3 sequence: CSARETPTGYEQYV. Written as DNA, the CDR3 is TGCAGTGCTAGAGAGACACCGACGGGCTACGAGCAGTACGTC.

This clonotype turned up a few times. This rearrangement joins TRBV5-1 to TRBJ2-2; D remains ambiguous. V was trimmed by 4 bases and J by 5 bases, leaving 12 bases between them. Germline V gene sequence: CDR1 SGHRS, CDR2 YFSETQ. The CDR3 has 14 amino acids. The CDR3 sequence: CASSHFGETGELFF. In DNA, the CDR3 is TGCGCCAGCAGCCATTTTGGGGAAACCGGGGAGCTGTTTTTT.

The chain links TRBV20-1 to TRBJ2-2; D not resolved. Trimming cost V 5 bases and J 7 bases, with 11 bases left between them. This CDR3 comprises 12 residues. Germline values: CDR1 DFQATT, CDR2 SNEGSKA (reference sequence). The CDR3 region is CSASRVGGELFF. The CDR3 bases are TGCAGTGCTTCGAGAGTTGGCGGGGAGCTGTTTTTT.

Turning to this clonotype: No conserved phenylalanine or tryptophan is present at the end of the CDR3, so a read error is the likely explanation. The rearrangement joins TRBV20-1 to TRBJ2-1, with 10 positions matching TRBD2. Germline V CDR1 and CDR2: DFQATT, SNEGSKA (reference sequence). This CDR3 has 13 amino acids. The V gene end was trimmed by 4 bases and the J gene end by 3 bases; junction bases not matched to a gene: 0. CDR3 in amino acids: CSATSGSYNEQFL. The CDR3 nucleotides are TGCAGTGCTACTAGCGGGAGCTACAATGAGCAGTTCCTC.

V and J are TRBV9 and TRBJ2-3; 8 positions agree with TRBD2. Germline V lookup: CDR1 SGDLS, CDR2 YYNGEE. CDR3 length: 15 residues. Germline trimming cut 7 bases from V and 0 bases from J; bases unmatched to any gene: 7. The CDR3 loop reads CASSSRGASTDTQYF. CDR3 in DNA: TGTGCCAGCTCCTCGCGGGGGGCTAGCACAGATACGCAGTATTTT.

This clonotype was seen many times. CDR3 bases: TGTGCCAGCAAAAGGCGACAGGGGCTAGCCAAAAACATTCAGTACTTC. Amino acids: CASKRRQGLAKNIQYF. V usage is TRBV12-3 or TRBV12-4 and J usage is TRBJ2-4; 8 positions match TRBD1. The ends lost 7 bases at V and 0 bases at J; junction bases unmatched: 8. This CDR3 is built from 16 residues.

The rearrangement joins TRBV3-1 to TRBJ2-1; D is unclear. Trimming stripped 1 base from V and 7 bases from J, with 11 bases between. This CDR3 is 14 amino acids long. Looked up from germline, CDR1 is LGHDT and CDR2 is YNNKEL (reference sequence). CDR3 amino acids: CASSQGVLWNEQFF. The CDR3 bases are TGTGCCAGCAGCCAAGGCGTGCTTTGGAATGAGCAGTTCTTC.

The V and J genes are TRBV6-2 or TRBV6-3 and TRBJ2-2, with 12 bases that match TRBD2. From germline, CDR1 is MNHEY and CDR2 SVGEGT. The CDR3 loop spans 21 amino acids. Trimming took 2 bases from V and 4 from J; bases not matched to a gene: 17. The CDR3, as DNA: TGTGCCAGCAGTTACGAGCCCCCCGAGACTAGCGGGAGATGGGGCACCGGGGAGCTGTTTTTT. Protein sequence: CASSYEPPETSGRWGTGELFF.

The genes are TRBV11-2 and TRBJ2-1, with no clear D. CDR1 and CDR2 from the germline V gene are SGHAT and FQNNGV. There are 14 residues in the CDR3. Trimming shortened V by 5 bases and J by 3 bases, and 11 bases separated the two germline ends. For the CDR3, the DNA is TGTGCCAGCAGCCCACCTGGGCGCTACAATGAGCAGTTCTTC. This gives the protein CASSPPGRYNEQFF.